This TCR beta chain derives from a study of beta chain features in type 1 diabetes. The entirety of the isolated RNA underwent reverse transcription, so expressed TCRB transcripts were sequenced. Method: immunoSEQ multiplex PCR; TCRdb's copy keeps in-frame clones and lacks some. Of 900,000 or so clones in the sample, about a sixth were seen once. Averaging about 116 mL, one heparinised blood draw came from each individual donor. Trimming pared 2 bases from V and 4 bases from J, leaving 10 bases between. Germline CDR1 and CDR2: SGHNT and YYREEE (reference sequence). This CDR3 has 13 residues. Material for sequencing was naive CD4+ T cells from blood. This chain links TRBV5-4 with TRBJ2-7; D remains unclear. The origin of this receptor is a woman under 30 in good health. In nucleotides, the CDR3 is TGTGCCAGCAGCTTTGGCTGGGGATACGAGCAGTACTTC. This gives the protein CASSFGWGYEQYF.